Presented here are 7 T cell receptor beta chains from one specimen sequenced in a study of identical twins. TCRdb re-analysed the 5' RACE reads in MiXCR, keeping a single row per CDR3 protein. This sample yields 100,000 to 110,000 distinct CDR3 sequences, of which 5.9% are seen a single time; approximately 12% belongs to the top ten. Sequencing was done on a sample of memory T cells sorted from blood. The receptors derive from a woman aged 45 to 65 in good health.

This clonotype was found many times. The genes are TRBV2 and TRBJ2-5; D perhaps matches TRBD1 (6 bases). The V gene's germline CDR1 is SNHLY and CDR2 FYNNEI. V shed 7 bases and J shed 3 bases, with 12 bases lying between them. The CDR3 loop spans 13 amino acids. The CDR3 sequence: CASTVGQKETQYF. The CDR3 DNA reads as TGTGCCAGCACTGTAGGACAGAAAGAGACCCAGTACTTC. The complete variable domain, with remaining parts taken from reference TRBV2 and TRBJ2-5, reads EPEVTQTPSHQVTQMGQEVILRCVPISNHLYFYWYRQILGQKVEFLVSFYNNEISEKSEIFDDQFSVERPDGSNFTLKIRSTKLEDSAMYFCASTVGQKETQYFGPGTRLLVL.

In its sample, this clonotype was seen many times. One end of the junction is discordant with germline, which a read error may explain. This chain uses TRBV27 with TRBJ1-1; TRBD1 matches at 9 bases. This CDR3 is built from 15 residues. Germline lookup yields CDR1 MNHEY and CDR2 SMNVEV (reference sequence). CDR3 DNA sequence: TGTGCCAGCAGTATCGACCCGGGGACAGGGTCGTTAGAGCTCTTT. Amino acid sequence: CASSIDPGTGSLELF.

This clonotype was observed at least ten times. The CDR3 loop reads CASSFSQGILSEQYV. CDR3 nucleotide sequence: TGTGCCAGCAGCTTCTCACAGGGAATCCTGAGCGAGCAGTACGTC. The chain recombines TRBV7-8 with TRBJ2-7, with D possibly TRBD1 on 6 matching bases. The CDR3 consists of 15 residues. Looked up from germline, CDR1 is SGHVS and CDR2 is FQNEAQ. Deletions cut 3 bases from V and 6 bases from J, with 18 bases between.

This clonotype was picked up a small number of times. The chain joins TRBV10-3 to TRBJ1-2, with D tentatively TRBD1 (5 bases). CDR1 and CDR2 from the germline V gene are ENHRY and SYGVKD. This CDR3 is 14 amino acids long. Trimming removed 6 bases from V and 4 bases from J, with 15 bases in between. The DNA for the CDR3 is TGTGCCATCAGAGCGGACGGTGGGACCTATGGCTACACCTTC. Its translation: CAIRADGGTYGYTF.

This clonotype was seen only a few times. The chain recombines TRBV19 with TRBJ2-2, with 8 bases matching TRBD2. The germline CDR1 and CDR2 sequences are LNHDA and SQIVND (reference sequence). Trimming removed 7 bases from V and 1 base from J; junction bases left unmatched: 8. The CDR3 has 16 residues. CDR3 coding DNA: TGTGCCAGTACCCCGCCGGGAGGGATGAACACCGGGGAGCTGTTTTTT. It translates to CASTPPGGMNTGELFF.

CDR3 nucleotide sequence: TGTGCCAGCAGCTACTACAGGGGAAAGACCGGGGAGCTGTTTTTT. Translated: CASSYYRGKTGELFF. V usage is TRBV5-6 and J usage is TRBJ2-2; 7 bases line up with TRBD1. With 3 bases clipped from V and 5 bases from J, the junction kept 7 bases outside the gene matches. This CDR3 is 15 amino acids long. From germline, CDR1 is SGHDT and CDR2 YYEEEE. The full variable domain, its missing parts supplied by reference TRBV5-6 and TRBJ2-2, is DAGVTQSPTHLIKTRGQQVTLRCSPKSGHDTVSWYQQALGQGPQFIFQYYEEEERQRGNFPDRFSGHQFPNYSSELNVNALLLGDSALYLCASSYYRGKTGELFFGEGSRLTVL.

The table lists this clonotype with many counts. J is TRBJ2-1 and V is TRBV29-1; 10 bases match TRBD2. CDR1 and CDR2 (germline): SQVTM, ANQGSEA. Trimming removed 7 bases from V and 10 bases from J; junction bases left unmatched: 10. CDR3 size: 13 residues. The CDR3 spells CSARTSGGREQFF. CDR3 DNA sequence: TGCAGCGCACGGACTAGCGGAGGTAGAGAGCAGTTCTTC.